This T cell receptor beta chain was recorded in a study of cytomegalovirus exposure and HLA in healthy donors. The PCR contained 60 Vbeta and 13 Jbeta primers. Sequencing was performed with immunoSEQ multiplex PCR; in TCRdb, only in-frame clones are kept and a portion is missing. The sample contains 60,000 to 80,000 clones, about 78% of which appear only once. This CDR3 contains 19 residues. After removal of 2 bases from V and 4 bases from J, the junction contained 14 bases not matched to a gene. Germline V gives CDR1 SGHNT, CDR2 YYREEE (reference sequence). The chain is built from TRBV5-4 and TRBJ1-6, with 8 bases that match TRBD1. The sequenced sample was PBMCs. The clonotype comes from a girl under 18 in good health and CMV-seropositive. CDR3 coding DNA: TGTGCCAGCAGCTTTAGTTTCCGTAGCAGGGGGCTTTATAATTCACCCCTCCACTTT. Its protein is CASSFSFRSRGLYNSPLHF.